The source of this T cell receptor (beta chain) is a study of cytomegalovirus exposure and HLA in healthy donors. The CDR3 totals 16 residues. CDR1 and CDR2 from the germline V gene are KGHSH and LQKENI. 60 Vbeta and 13 Jbeta primers were used in PCR. TCRdb's table, derived via immunoSEQ multiplex PCR, lists solely in-frame clones and lacks some. The sample lists approximately 50,000 clones, around 81% seen once, with 8.1% in the top ten. Comment on this clone: One end of the junction does not line up with germline, which may come from a read error.

Material for sequencing was PBMCs. The TCR comes from a man under 40 in good health and CMV-seropositive. J is TRBJ2-1 and V is TRBV18, with 9 bases that match TRBD1. The CDR3: CASSPQGAYGYNEQFF. The CDR3 bases are TGTGCCAGCTCCCCACAGGGGGCCTATGGGTACAATGAGCAGTTCTTC. The complete variable domain, with remaining parts taken from reference TRBV18 and TRBJ2-1, reads NAGVMQNPRHLVRRRGQEARLRCSPMKGHSHVYWYRQLPEEGLKFMVYLQKENIIDESGMPKERFSAEFPKEGPSILRIQQVVRGDSAAYFCASSPQGAYGYNEQFFGPGTRLTVL.